The sequence of this T cell receptor (beta chain) was determined in a study of identical twins. The study's findings and limits: Findings depended on cross-sectional statistics rather than tracking the same donors. Fewer insertions characterized abundant cord blood beta clonotypes, whereas memory repertoires showed none.

One entry per CDR3 protein, called by TCRdb with MiXCR from the 5' RACE reads. The sample carries 1.5 million to 2 million distinct CDR3 sequences, around 29% recorded once. As for this clonotype: What it binds is not known.

The germline V gene has CDR1 SGDLS and CDR2 YYNGEE. V lost 0 bases to trimming and J lost 7 bases, with 8 bases between them. The CDR3 sequence is 13 residues long. Material for sequencing was cord blood. The chain couples TRBV9 to TRBJ1-5, with no clear D. This receptor was obtained from a newborn girl in good health. This CDR3 is CASSVGLGQPQHF. In DNA form, the CDR3 reads TGTGCCAGCAGCGTAGGGCTTGGGCAGCCCCAGCATTTT.